This T cell receptor (beta chain) emerged from a study of radiotherapy plus CTLA-4 blockade in lung cancer. Across the whole study: Objective responses emerged in under 20% of patients, and roughly 30% attained disease control.

Overall study results and limits: There was expansion of tumor-derived TCR clones in blood after radiotherapy plus ipilimumab. Reported findings show early blood T cell clone dynamics, with interferon-beta, best predicted response.

This table comes from immunoSEQ multiplex PCR, and its TCRdb copy is limited to in-frame clones, with some not included. There are 64,000 or so clones in the sample; roughly 76% occur only once, and around 8.3% lies in the top ten. By share, this clone counts as large. The antigen is not known. The same CDR3 can be traced to other DNA sequences in this sample. Source: peripheral blood, taken from a patient treated with radiotherapy plus ipilimumab. This clonotype originated in a human donor with non-small cell lung cancer whose response to radiotherapy plus ipilimumab could not be evaluated.

CDR3 DNA sequence: TGTGCCAGCAGCTTAGGAGGGGGTAACACTGAAGCTTTCTTT. Translating it yields CASSLGGGNTEAFF. The chain is built from TRBV7-6 and TRBJ1-1, with a possible D match to TRBD1 (6 bases). Trimming removed 1 base from V and 2 bases from J, with 8 bases in between. Germline lookup yields CDR1 SGHVS and CDR2 FNYEAQ. The CDR3 has 14 amino acids.